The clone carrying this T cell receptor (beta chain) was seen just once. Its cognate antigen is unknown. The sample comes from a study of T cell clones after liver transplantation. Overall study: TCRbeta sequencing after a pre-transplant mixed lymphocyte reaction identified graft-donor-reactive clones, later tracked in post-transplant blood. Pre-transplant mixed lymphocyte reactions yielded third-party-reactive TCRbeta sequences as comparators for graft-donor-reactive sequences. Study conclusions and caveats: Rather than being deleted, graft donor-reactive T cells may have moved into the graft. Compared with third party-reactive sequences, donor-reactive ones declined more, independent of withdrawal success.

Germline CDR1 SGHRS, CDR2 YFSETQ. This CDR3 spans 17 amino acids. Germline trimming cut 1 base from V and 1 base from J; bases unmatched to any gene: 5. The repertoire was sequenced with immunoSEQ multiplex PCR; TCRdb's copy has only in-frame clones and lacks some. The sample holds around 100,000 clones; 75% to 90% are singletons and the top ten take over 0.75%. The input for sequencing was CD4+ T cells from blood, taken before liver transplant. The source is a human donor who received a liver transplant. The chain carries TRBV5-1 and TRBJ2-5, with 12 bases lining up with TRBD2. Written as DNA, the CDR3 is TGCGCCAGCAGCTTGTGGCTAGCGGGAGGGTTCCAAGAGACCCAGTACTTC. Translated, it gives CASSLWLAGGFQETQYF.